A single sample is the source of the 25 T cell receptor beta chains below, sequenced in a study of OX40 agonist ivuxolimab in advanced cancers. The method was immunoSEQ multiplex PCR; TCRdb's version includes in-frame clones alone and lacks a portion of them. The data contain approximately 14,000 clones, roughly 82% of them singletons. This sample comprised CD4+ or CD8+ T cells sorted from blood, obtained in a trial of the OX40 agonist ivuxolimab. Receptors originate from an adult with an advanced solid tumor such as melanoma, head and neck, liver or kidney cancer.

In its sample, this clone was seen once. The chain combines TRBV15 with TRBJ2-7; tentatively, D is TRBD2 (7 bases). V lost 0 bases to trimming and J lost 4 bases, with 13 bases between them. The CDR3 has 15 amino acids. Germline CDR1 reads LNHNV; CDR2 reads YYDKDF (reference sequence). The CDR3 sequence is CATSRDGRGAYEQYF. The CDR3 DNA reads as TGTGCCACCAGCAGAGATGGACGGGGGGCATACGAGCAGTACTTC.

This chain uses TRBV2 with TRBJ2-3, with D perhaps TRBD1 (5 bases). V was clipped by 4 bases and J by 6 bases, with 14 bases between them. The CDR3 has 14 residues. CDR1 and CDR2 from the germline V gene are SNHLY and FYNNEI. This chain's CDR3 is CASSAGQPGDTQYF. CDR3 in DNA: TGTGCCAGCAGTGCTGGGCAACCAGGGGATACGCAGTATTTT.

CDR3 in DNA: TGTGCCAGCAGTTATAGCGGGAGCGGCTCCTACAATGAGCAGTTCTTC. It specifies CASSYSGSGSYNEQFF. This chain uses TRBV6-6 with TRBJ2-1; TRBD2 matches 9 bases. The germline V gene has CDR1 MNHNY and CDR2 SVGAGI (reference sequence). V trimming: 3 bases; J trimming: 0 bases; junction bases outside the gene matches: 3. The CDR3 runs 16 residues.

The V gene is TRBV27, the J gene TRBJ2-3; tentatively, D is TRBD2 (6 bases). CDR1 is MNHEY, CDR2 SMNVEV, per germline (reference sequence). This CDR3 contains 14 residues. Trimming cost V 8 bases and J 2 bases, with 14 bases left between them. CDR3 in amino acids: CASCWGGNTDTQYF. CDR3 coding DNA: TGTGCCAGCTGTTGGGGCGGGAACACAGATACGCAGTATTTT.

This chain links TRBV9 with TRBJ2-2; TRBD2 matches 9 bases. After removal of 0 bases from V and 4 bases from J, the junction contained 10 bases not matched to a gene. CDR1 and CDR2 (germline): SGDLS, YYNGEE. The CDR3 has 18 residues. CDR3: CASSVGLAETPGTGELFF. CDR3 nucleotides: TGTGCCAGCAGCGTAGGACTAGCGGAGACCCCCGGCACCGGGGAGCTGTTTTTT.

The rearrangement joins TRBV30 to TRBJ1-5, with a tentative D call TRBD1 (5 bases). Per germline, CDR1 GTSNPN and CDR2 SVGIG (reference sequence). The CDR3 runs to 15 residues. V lost 2 bases to trimming and J lost 6 bases, with 17 bases between them. The CDR3 DNA reads as TGTGCCTGGAGTAGAGGGATCGACAGCGGTCAGCCCCAGCATTTT. Encoded protein: CAWSRGIDSGQPQHF.

The sample holds a few counts of this clone. The chain joins TRBV1 to TRBJ1-1; the DNA was not compared with TRBD1, the D call given in the table. TRBV1 is assigned pseudogene status. This CDR3 spans 15 amino acids. The CDR3 DNA reads as TGCACCAGCAGTTCCTCAGGGGTCTCGAACACTGAAGCTTTCTTT. It specifies CTSSSSGVSNTEAFF.

The chain couples TRBV9 to TRBJ2-1, with TRBD2 matching 13 bases. The CDR3 length is 15 residues. CDR1 SGDLS and CDR2 YYNGEE come from the germline V gene. V shed 4 bases, J shed 9 bases, and the junction held 7 bases outside the gene matches. CDR3 protein: CASSNRLAGGGEQFF. DNA of the CDR3: TGTGCCAGCAGCAATCGACTAGCGGGAGGAGGTGAGCAGTTCTTC.

V gene TRBV5-1 combines with J gene TRBJ2-3; TRBD1 aligns across 7 bases. V shed 4 bases, J shed 2 bases, and the junction held 4 bases outside the gene matches. Germline CDR1 reads SGHRS; CDR2 reads YFSETQ. This CDR3 has 14 amino acids. CDR3 sequence: CASSPGQVTDTQYF. CDR3 nucleotide sequence: TGCGCCAGCAGCCCTGGACAGGTCACAGATACGCAGTATTTT.

The V and J genes are TRBV9 and TRBJ2-3, with TRBD2 as a possible D gene (8 bases). The germline V gene encodes CDR1 SGDLS and CDR2 YYNGEE. V was trimmed by 3 bases and J by 1 base, leaving 12 bases between them. This CDR3 is 15 amino acids long. The CDR3 loop reads CASSAGGTGTDTQYF. The CDR3 region has the DNA TGTGCCAGCAGCGCGGGGGGGACAGGCACAGATACGCAGTATTTT. Variable domain in full (rest from reference TRBV9 and TRBJ2-3): DSGVTQTPKHLITATGQRVTLRCSPRSGDLSVYWYQQSLDQGLQFLIQYYNGEERAKGNILERFSAQQFPDLHSELNLSSLELGDSALYFCASSAGGTGTDTQYFGPGTRLTVL.

This clone was observed once. This sequence joins TRBV7-3 and TRBJ2-7; D is perhaps TRBD2 (6 bases). Germline assignment: CDR1 SGHTA and CDR2 FQGTGA. V lost 5 bases to trimming and J lost 5 bases, with 16 bases between them. This CDR3 contains 14 residues. Written as DNA, the CDR3 is TGTGCCAGCAGCCCCGGGGGTGCCTTCGACGAGCAGTACTTC. Translated, it gives CASSPGGAFDEQYF.

The chain links TRBV19 to TRBJ2-3, with D perhaps matching TRBD1 (6 bases). V gave up 5 bases and J gave up 13 bases, with 19 bases separating them. CDR1 is LNHDA, CDR2 SQIVND, per germline (reference sequence). This CDR3 has 13 amino acids. In nucleotides, the CDR3 is TGTGCCAGTAGTCCCGAAGTGGGGGCCCCGGAGTATTTT. It encodes CASSPEVGAPEYF.

The chain has TRBV5-4 and TRBJ2-6, with D possibly matching TRBD1 (6 bases). Germline CDR1 SGHNT, CDR2 YYREEE (reference sequence). The CDR3 contains 17 residues. Deletions cut 3 bases from V and 0 bases from J, with 13 bases between. The chain's CDR3 is CASSSSDRSSGANVLTF. DNA for the CDR3: TGTGCCAGCAGCTCGTCCGACAGGAGCTCTGGGGCCAACGTCCTGACTTTC.

The V call is TRBV21-1, the J call TRBJ2-5; the table's TRBD2 call for D was not verified on the DNA. The J call is uncertain, as TRBJ2-7 better fits the DNA end. TRBV21-1 is deemed a pseudogene. The CDR3 covers 17 residues. CDR3 sequence: CARFPGLAGEVGNEQYF. For the CDR3, the DNA is TGTGCCAGGTTTCCGGGACTAGCGGGAGAAGTGGGGAACGAGCAGTACTTC.

The chain couples TRBV6-1 to TRBJ2-7, with D unclear. V gave up 2 bases and J gave up 5 bases, with 13 bases separating them. The CDR3 length is 14 residues. Germline assignment: CDR1 MNHNS and CDR2 SASEGT. DNA for the CDR3: TGTGCCAGCAGTGAAAGCCTAGGATACCACGAGCAGTACTTC. It translates to CASSESLGYHEQYF.

V usage is TRBV28 and J usage is TRBJ1-2; unclear D gene. V gave up 5 bases and J gave up 1 base, with 17 bases separating them. CDR1 is MDHEN and CDR2 is SYDVKM in the germline V gene. This CDR3 region has 16 residues. CDR3 DNA: TGTGCCAGCAGTGCCCTCTGGTGGGCGGATAACTATGGCTACACCTTC. Translating it yields CASSALWWADNYGYTF.

The genes are TRBV28 and TRBJ2-5, with 13 bases matching TRBD2. Trimming cost V 5 bases and J 4 bases; bases outside gene matches: 10. This CDR3 is built from 17 residues. Germline V gene sequence: CDR1 MDHEN, CDR2 SYDVKM. DNA for the CDR3: TGTGCCAGCAGTCAACCTGGACTAGCGGGAGTAGGAGAGACCCAGTACTTC. Protein sequence: CASSQPGLAGVGETQYF. Based on the CDR3 plus reference TRBV28 and TRBJ2-5, the full variable domain is DVKVTQSSRYLVKRTGEKVFLECVQDMDHENMFWYRQDPGLGLRLIYFSYDVKMKEKGDIPEGYSVSREKKERFSLILESASTNQTSMYLCASSQPGLAGVGETQYFGPGTRLLVL.

As to this clone: At one boundary the junction diverges from the germline segment, which might be a read error. This sequence joins TRBV10-3 and TRBJ2-7; D is uncertain. The CDR3 has 11 amino acids. The germline V gene encodes CDR1 ENHRY and CDR2 SYGVKD. The CDR3 spells CATSQSHEQYF. The CDR3 DNA reads as TGTGCCACCAGTCAAAGCCACGAGCAGTACTTC.

The chain links TRBV19 to TRBJ1-2; 10 bases map to TRBD1. Germline-derived CDR1 and CDR2 are LNHDA and SQIVND (reference sequence). The length of the CDR3 is 14 residues. V shed 4 bases and J 4 bases; nucleotides not matched to a gene: 3. This chain's CDR3 is CASSTTGGSYGYTF. For the CDR3, the DNA is TGTGCCAGTAGTACGACAGGGGGCAGCTATGGCTACACCTTC. The variable domain in full, completed from reference TRBV19 and TRBJ1-2, reads DGGITQSPKYLFRKEGQNVTLSCEQNLNHDAMYWYRQDPGQGLRLIYYSQIVNDFQKGDIAEGYSVSREKKESFPLTVTSAQKNPTAFYLCASSTTGGSYGYTFGSGTRLTVV.

The chain employs TRBV6-5 and TRBJ2-1; 10 nucleotides line up with TRBD2. The trim removed 0 bases at V and 8 bases at J, leaving 4 bases unmatched. The CDR3 has 15 amino acids. CDR1 and CDR2 (germline): MNHEY, SVGAGI. In DNA form, the CDR3 reads TGTGCCAGCAGTTACTCCGCTAGCGGGAGTTATGAGCAGTTCTTC. It is translated as CASSYSASGSYEQFF.

The chain uses TRBV5-4 and TRBJ2-7; no reliable D call. V was cut by 1 base and J by 0 bases, with 11 bases left in between. This CDR3 region has 15 residues. Germline assignment: CDR1 SGHNT and CDR2 YYREEE (reference sequence). For the CDR3, the DNA is TGTGCCAGCAGCTTGAACCCCGGTGCCTCCTACGAGCAGTACTTC. Translating it yields CASSLNPGASYEQYF.

The rearrangement links TRBV6-4 to TRBJ2-2; TRBD2 is a possible D gene (5 bases). CDR3 length: 14 amino acids. With 2 bases removed from V and 6 bases from J, the gap between germline ends came to 10 bases. Germline CDR1 is MRHNA and CDR2 is SNTAGT. Written as DNA, the CDR3 is TGTGCCAGCAGTGACAGCGGAAGTCCCGGGGAGCTGTTTTTT. This encodes CASSDSGSPGELFF.

V usage is TRBV10-3 and J usage is TRBJ1-2; 10 nucleotides agree with TRBD1. CDR1 ENHRY and CDR2 SYGVKD come from the germline V gene. The CDR3 sequence is 14 residues long. V lost 7 bases and J lost 8; bases outside the gene matches: 10. CDR3 loop: CAITQGDRGPGYTF. In nucleotides, the CDR3 is TGTGCCATCACCCAAGGGGACAGGGGTCCCGGCTACACCTTC.

The chain combines TRBV30 with TRBJ2-3; TRBD2 matches at 7 bases. The length of the CDR3 is 14 residues. V was clipped by 3 bases and J by 2 bases; unmatched bases: 5. Germline V CDR1 and CDR2: GTSNPN, SVGIG (reference sequence). CDR3 DNA: TGTGCCTGGAGAAGGGGACTAACCACAGATACGCAGTATTTT. Residues: CAWRRGLTTDTQYF.

The chain has TRBV6-1 and TRBJ1-5, with D unresolved. The CDR3 is 15 amino acids. Trimming left V 2 bases short and J 2 bases short, with 10 bases between. The germline gives CDR1 MNHNS, CDR2 SASEGT. Written as DNA, the CDR3 is TGTGCCAGCAGTGAACAGCCTCAGGGCAATCAGCCCCAGCATTTT. It specifies CASSEQPQGNQPQHF.